These 9 T cell receptor beta chains originate from one sample sequenced in a study of blood T cells in healthy people across ages. For the second PCR, which ran for about 7 to 12 cycles, a sample-barcoded 5' primer and a J-beta primer mix were used. TCRdb ran MiXCR on the 5' RACE reads and lists one entry per CDR3 protein. The repertoire consists of about 670,000 distinct CDR3 sequences, with 45% to 60% occurring once and the leading ten covering about 14%. Sequences were obtained from blood. These receptor sequences come from a woman older than 75 in good health.

As regards this clonotype: At one boundary the junction diverges from the germline segment, which might be a read error. The J gene is TRBJ2-3, the V gene TRBV7-9, with D unresolved. The germline V gene has CDR1 SEHNR and CDR2 FQNEAQ (reference sequence). CDR3 length equals 15 residues. CDR3 region: CAGSCAGPGHDTQYF. As DNA, the CDR3 is TGTGCCGGCAGCTGTGCTGGGCCCGGTCATGATACGCAGTATTTT.

Regarding this clonotype: A much more abundant neighbour one base away suggests this may be a read error. The chain employs TRBV20-1 and TRBJ2-5; D gene unclear. Germline V gene lookup returns CDR1 DFQATT and CDR2 SNEGSKA (reference sequence). The CDR3 loop spans 11 amino acids. Trimming pared 2 bases from V and 11 bases from J, leaving 12 bases between. CDR3 DNA sequence: TGCAGTGCTAGACCTCAGATGGAGCAGTACTTC. Translation: CSARPQMEQYF.

The chain combines TRBV10-3 with TRBJ1-2, with 9 bases that match TRBD1. The CDR3 covers 14 residues. V was clipped by 6 bases and J by 4 bases; unmatched bases: 6. Germline CDR1 ENHRY, CDR2 SYGVKD. The chain's CDR3 is CAISGQGTFYGYTF. For the CDR3, the DNA is TGTGCCATCAGCGGACAGGGGACCTTCTATGGCTACACCTTC.

This chain connects TRBV10-3 to TRBJ2-1; 7 nucleotides match TRBD1. CDR3 size: 15 residues. Germline V gene sequence: CDR1 ENHRY, CDR2 SYGVKD. J lost 0 bases, V lost 7 bases, and 6 bases had no gene match. CDR3 sequence (DNA): TGTGCCATCAATGACGGACAGGACTCCTACAATGAGCAGTTCTTC. Translation gives CAINDGQDSYNEQFF.

The chain has TRBV2 and TRBJ2-7; the D gene is possibly TRBD2 (5 bases). V was shortened by 4 bases and J by 0 bases, with 10 bases between the two germline ends. Germline CDR1 is SNHLY and CDR2 is FYNNEI. The CDR3 is 14 amino acids. The CDR3 sequence: CASSGRASSYEQYF. The CDR3 coding sequence is TGTGCCAGCAGTGGGCGGGCCAGCTCCTACGAGCAGTACTTC. The full variable domain, in which reference TRBV2 and TRBJ2-7 provide the parts outside the CDR3, is EPEVTQTPSHQVTQMGQEVILRCVPISNHLYFYWYRQILGQKVEFLVSFYNNEISEKSEIFDDQFSVERPDGSNFTLKIRSTKLEDSAMYFCASSGRASSYEQYFGPGTRLTVT.

V gene TRBV7-3 combines with J gene TRBJ1-1; TRBD1 aligns across 7 bases. Germline lookup yields CDR1 SGHTA and CDR2 FQGTGA. The length of the CDR3 is 16 residues. V trimming: 5 bases; J trimming: 1 base; junction bases outside the gene matches: 10. CDR3 protein: CASSPGTGERNTEAFF. The CDR3 DNA reads TGTGCCAGCAGCCCAGGTACAGGGGAGAGGAACACTGAAGCTTTCTTT.

The rearrangement uses TRBV20-1 and TRBJ2-5; no reliable D call. Germline V gives CDR1 DFQATT, CDR2 SNEGSKA (reference sequence). This CDR3 has 11 residues. V was pared by 4 bases and J by 5 bases, with 8 bases between. The CDR3 region has the DNA TGCAGTGCTAATCATTGGGAGACCCAGTACTTC. Protein: CSANHWETQYF.

As concerns this clonotype: A much larger clone lies a single base off, so this may be a read error. The J gene is TRBJ2-1, the V gene TRBV2; D might be TRBD2 (6 bases). Germline CDR1 SNHLY, CDR2 FYNNEI. The CDR3 sequence is 15 residues long. Trimming pared 8 bases from V and 2 bases from J, leaving 16 bases between. In DNA form, the CDR3 reads TGTGCCAGCGGATATCCGGGGGTCACCTACAATGAGCAGTTCTTC. Its translation is CASGYPGVTYNEQFF.

The chain carries TRBV5-1 and TRBJ2-1; 7 bases agree with TRBD2. With 3 bases clipped from V and 1 base from J, the junction kept 4 bases outside the gene matches. Germline V gives CDR1 SGHRS, CDR2 YFSETQ. This CDR3 is 15 amino acids long. CDR3 loop: CASSWTGGSYNEQFF. CDR3 DNA sequence: TGCGCCAGCAGCTGGACGGGGGGATCCTACAATGAGCAGTTCTTC.